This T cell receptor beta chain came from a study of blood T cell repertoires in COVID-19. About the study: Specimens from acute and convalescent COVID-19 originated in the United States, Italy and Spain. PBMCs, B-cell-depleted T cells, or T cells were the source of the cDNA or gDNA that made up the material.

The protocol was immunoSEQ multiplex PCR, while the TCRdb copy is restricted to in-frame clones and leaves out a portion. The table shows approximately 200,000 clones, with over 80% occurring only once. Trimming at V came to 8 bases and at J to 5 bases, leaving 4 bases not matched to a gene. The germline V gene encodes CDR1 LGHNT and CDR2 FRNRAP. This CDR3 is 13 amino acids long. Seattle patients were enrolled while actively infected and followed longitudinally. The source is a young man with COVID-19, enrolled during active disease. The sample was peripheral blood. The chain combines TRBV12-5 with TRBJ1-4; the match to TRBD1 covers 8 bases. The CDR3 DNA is TGTGCTAGTCGGGACAGGAAAAATGAAAAACTGTTTTTT. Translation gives CASRDRKNEKLFF.